What follows are 4 T cell receptor beta chains derived from one specimen sequenced in a study of blood T cell repertoires in COVID-19. Sequenced by immunoSEQ multiplex PCR; TCRdb stores in-frame clones only, minus some. The table includes roughly 100,000 clones, roughly 89% detected once. Specimen: peripheral blood. Receptors originate from a human donor with COVID-19, enrolled during active disease. The donor label of this sample is uncertain.

The rearrangement links TRBV19 to TRBJ1-1; no definite D call. The germline gives CDR1 LNHDA, CDR2 SQIVND (reference sequence). V lost 3 bases to trimming and J lost 1 base, with 12 bases between them. The length of the CDR3 is 15 residues. The CDR3 spells CASSIYGVGNTEAFF. The CDR3 nucleotides are TGTGCCAGTAGTATCTATGGAGTTGGGAACACTGAAGCTTTCTTT.

The CDR3 region is CASSSGGAGLPYEQYF. Written as DNA, the CDR3 is TGTGCCAGCAGCTCCGGGGGAGCGGGCTTACCCTACGAGCAGTACTTC. V and J are TRBV9 and TRBJ2-7; D might be TRBD2 (6 bases). The CDR3 runs 16 residues. CDR1 is SGDLS and CDR2 is YYNGEE in the germline V gene. V was cut by 4 bases and J by 2 bases, with 19 bases left in between.

The chain is built from TRBV5-1 and TRBJ1-4, with D maybe TRBD1 (6 bases). The CDR3 has 15 amino acids. Germline CDR1 is SGHRS and CDR2 is YFSETQ. Trimming took 6 bases from V and 3 from J, leaving 15 bases between them. This chain's CDR3 is CASKVYGQSNEKLFF. DNA for the CDR3: TGCGCCAGCAAGGTGTATGGACAGTCTAATGAAAAACTGTTTTTT.

This clone was picked up a small number of times. V gene TRBV11-3 combines with J gene TRBJ2-7; 8 bases map to TRBD1. This CDR3 has 16 amino acids. Germline V gene sequence: CDR1 SGHNT, CDR2 YENEEA. The V gene end was trimmed by 1 base and the J gene end by 1 base; junction bases not matched to a gene: 6. This chain's CDR3 is CASSLGRDRLSYEQYF. The CDR3 DNA sequence: TGTGCCAGCAGCTTAGGGAGGGACAGGCTGTCCTACGAGCAGTACTTC.